This TCR beta chain came from a study of cytomegalovirus exposure and HLA in healthy donors. 13 Jbeta primers and 60 Vbeta primers were used for the PCR. Produced via immunoSEQ multiplex PCR; TCRdb's table is partial and in-frame only. The data show around 120,000 clones, with roughly 84% seen just once and roughly 2.6% held by the top ten. Remarks on this clone: Its antigen is not known.

V was trimmed by 2 bases and J by 1 base, leaving 15 bases between them. Germline values: CDR1 SGHRS, CDR2 YFSETQ. The CDR3 is 16 residues long. Study-wide points: A later analysis appeared to link common viral pathogens to several of the most significant clusters.

The TCR sequence derives from a man aged 45-65 years in good health and CMV-seronegative. The sample consisted of PBMCs. The V gene is TRBV5-1, the J gene TRBJ1-1, with D perhaps matching TRBD1 (6 bases). CDR3 bases: TGCGCCAGCAGCTTCTCCTCGGGACATACGAACACTGAAGCTTTCTTT. It specifies CASSFSSGHTNTEAFF.